Listed here are 17 T cell receptor beta chains from one sample, sequenced in a study of blood T cell repertoires in COVID-19. Clones were read by immunoSEQ multiplex PCR, and TCRdb kept only the in-frame ones, dropping some. The sample consists of about 300,000 clones, approximately 88% of them appearing once. Sequenced: PBMCs or T cells enriched from blood (not recorded which). All receptors derive from a woman aged 40 to 50 who had recovered from COVID-19.

On this clone: This sample includes further DNA sequences coding for the same CDR3. V gene TRBV7-9 combines with J gene TRBJ2-7; D is perhaps TRBD1 (6 bases). In germline, CDR1 is SEHNR, CDR2 FQNEAQ (reference sequence). This CDR3 is 14 amino acids long. Trimming took off 2 bases at V and 0 bases at J, with 8 bases between the two ends. The CDR3 DNA sequence: TGTGCCAGCAGCTTAACAGGGAGCTCCTACGAGCAGTACTTC. It is translated as CASSLTGSSYEQYF.

With regard to this clone: Its ends do not fully match the called genes, so a read error is possible. This chain uses TRBV20-1 with TRBJ1-1; no clear D. From germline, CDR1 is DFQATT and CDR2 SNEGSKA (reference sequence). This CDR3 region has 14 residues. CDR3 sequence: CSPSQQQKNTEAFF. DNA of the CDR3: TGCAGTCCTAGTCAACAGCAAAAGAACACTGAAGCTTTCTTT.

The rearrangement uses TRBV6-5 and TRBJ1-1, with 7 bases aligning to TRBD1. CDR1 MNHEY and CDR2 SVGAGI come from the germline V gene. The CDR3 covers 15 residues. Germline trimming cut 7 bases from V and 1 base from J; bases unmatched to any gene: 9. DNA for the CDR3: TGTGCCAGCAATAAAGACAGGGATCAGAACACTGAAGCTTTCTTT. Its protein product is CASNKDRDQNTEAFF.

This rearrangement joins TRBV19 to TRBJ1-2, with D uncertain. Germline V gene lookup returns CDR1 LNHDA and CDR2 SQIVND (reference sequence). This CDR3 is 13 amino acids long. Trimming stripped 0 bases from V and 4 bases from J, with 6 bases between. CDR3 in amino acids: CASSIEGSYGYTF. CDR3 coding DNA: TGTGCCAGTAGTATAGAAGGGAGCTATGGCTACACCTTC.

V and J are TRBV7-2 and TRBJ2-5; the match to TRBD2 covers 9 bases. The CDR3 consists of 13 residues. From germline, CDR1 is SGHTA and CDR2 FQGNSA. The trim removed 8 bases at V and 3 bases at J, leaving 4 bases unmatched. The CDR3 reads CASARGGEETQYF. As DNA, the CDR3 is TGTGCCAGCGCCCGCGGGGGGGAAGAGACCCAGTACTTC.

This clone was counted once. The chain combines TRBV7-2 with TRBJ1-1; D not resolved. Germline CDR1 is SGHTA and CDR2 is FQGNSA. The CDR3 is 12 residues long. V lost 4 bases and J lost 2, with 5 bases in between. The CDR3 loop reads CASSSINTEAFF. CDR3 in DNA: TGTGCCAGCAGCTCTATCAACACTGAAGCTTTCTTT.

This chain uses TRBV19 with TRBJ1-5; 8 bases map to TRBD1. Germline V CDR1 and CDR2: LNHDA, SQIVND (reference sequence). This CDR3 region has 15 residues. V lost 7 bases to trimming and J lost 7 bases; unmatched junction nucleotides: 12. The CDR3 protein is CASNLGQVRFQPQHF. Written as DNA, the CDR3 is TGTGCCAGTAACTTGGGACAGGTGAGGTTCCAGCCCCAGCATTTT.

V gene TRBV9 combines with J gene TRBJ2-7, with TRBD2 identical over 8 bases. Germline lookup yields CDR1 SGDLS and CDR2 YYNGEE. The V and J ends lost 2 bases and 2 bases, in that order; junction bases with no gene match: 6. This CDR3 is 15 amino acids long. CDR3 nucleotide sequence: TGTGCCAGCAGCGTGGATAGCGGGGAAACCTACGAGCAGTACTTC. This sequence encodes CASSVDSGETYEQYF.

This clone has only a few counts. This CDR3 reads CATSDSGLAGGTSTDTQYF. The CDR3 DNA reads TGTGCCACCAGTGACTCGGGACTAGCGGGAGGGACTAGCACAGATACGCAGTATTTT. This chain uses TRBV24-1 with TRBJ2-3; 16 bases are shared with TRBD2. This CDR3 region has 19 residues. V lost 4 bases, J lost 0 bases, and 6 bases stayed unmatched. Germline V lookup: CDR1 KGHDR, CDR2 SFDVKD.

V gene TRBV7-2 combines with J gene TRBJ1-1; D not resolved. The CDR3 covers 14 residues. Germline CDR1 is SGHTA and CDR2 is FQGNSA. Trimming shortened V by 5 bases and J by 3 bases, and 13 bases separated the two germline ends. The CDR3 loop reads CASSGGGLDTEAFF. In nucleotides, the CDR3 is TGTGCCAGCAGCGGAGGAGGCCTGGACACTGAAGCTTTCTTT.

The chain couples TRBV3-1 (or the pseudogene TRBV3-2) to TRBJ2-5; 9 nucleotides match TRBD2. Losses at the gene ends were 5 bases for V and 5 bases for J; bases not matched to a gene: 9. The CDR3 has 15 amino acids. Per the germline V gene, CDR1 is LGHDT and CDR2 is YNNKEL (reference sequence). CDR3 nucleotide sequence: TGTGCCAGCAGCACATCTATAGCGGGGGATGAGACCCAGTACTTC. Protein: CASSTSIAGDETQYF.

The rearrangement uses TRBV11-3 and TRBJ1-3; 7 bases fit TRBD1. J gave up 0 bases and V 6 bases, and 8 bases lay outside the gene matches. The CDR3 spans 16 residues. In germline, CDR1 is SGHNT, CDR2 YENEEA. In DNA, the CDR3 is TGTGCCAGCAGTCCACACGGGACAGACTCTGGAAACACCATATATTTT. This encodes CASSPHGTDSGNTIYF.

The chain employs TRBV7-3 and TRBJ2-2, with D possibly being TRBD2 (6 bases). V was clipped by 5 bases and J by 7 bases, with 14 bases between them. This CDR3 contains 14 residues. Looked up from germline, CDR1 is SGHTA and CDR2 is FQGTGA. The CDR3 is CASSPTSSGGELFF. The CDR3 coding sequence is TGTGCCAGCAGCCCTACTAGCTCGGGCGGGGAGCTGTTTTTT. Using reference TRBV7-3 and TRBJ2-2 for the parts outside the CDR3, the full variable domain is GAGVSQTPSNKVTEKGKYVELRCDPISGHTALYWYRQSLGQGPEFLIYFQGTGAADDSGLPNDRFFAVRPEGSVSTLKIQRTERGDSAVYLCASSPTSSGGELFFGEGSRLTVL.

The rearrangement uses TRBV25-1 and TRBJ2-7; 9 nucleotides agree with TRBD2. The CDR3 loop spans 15 amino acids. Per the germline V gene, CDR1 is MGHDK and CDR2 is SYGVNS. Trimming at V came to 9 bases and at J to 0 bases, leaving 9 bases not matched to a gene. Here the CDR3 reads CASHASGASSYEQYF. The CDR3 nucleotides are TGTGCCAGTCACGCTAGCGGGGCTAGCTCCTACGAGCAGTACTTC.

This clone was counted many times. The chain recombines TRBV11-2 with TRBJ2-7; TRBD1 might be the D (5 bases). CDR3 length: 12 amino acids. Germline CDR1 SGHAT, CDR2 FQNNGV. Deletions cut 5 bases from V and 3 bases from J, with 8 bases between. This chain's CDR3 is CASSPDIYEQYF. The CDR3 region has the DNA TGTGCCAGCAGCCCGGACATCTACGAGCAGTACTTC.

This chain uses TRBV19 with TRBJ1-1, with 10 bases fitting TRBD1. The CDR3 spans 12 residues. Germline V lookup: CDR1 LNHDA, CDR2 SQIVND (reference sequence). With V trimmed by 4 bases and J by 12 bases, 5 bases remained unmatched. The CDR3 DNA follows: TGTGCCAGTAGTACCTGGGACAGGGGATCTTTCTTT. This gives the protein CASSTWDRGSFF.

The chain has TRBV5-1 and TRBJ2-3, with 11 bases identical to TRBD1. CDR3 length: 15 residues. Per the germline V gene, CDR1 is SGHRS and CDR2 is YFSETQ. V shed 4 bases and J 5 bases; nucleotides not matched to a gene: 6. DNA of the CDR3: TGCGCCAGCAGCCAGGACAGGGGGCGCGGAGATACGCAGTATTTT. Amino acids: CASSQDRGRGDTQYF.